This TCR beta chain was found in a study of shared clonotypes between healthy human individuals. Study-wide results and limits: At large depth, rarefaction still showed sorted-subset sequencing to be incomplete. It was observed that roughly 5.5% of naive CD4 clonotypes were shared across several donors.

This CDR3 has 14 residues. The germline V gene has CDR1 SGHRS and CDR2 YFSETQ. With 4 bases removed from V and 7 bases from J, the gap between germline ends came to 18 bases. Each subset's genomic DNA was split evenly across several immunoSEQ plates. Measured with immunoSEQ multiplex PCR; TCRdb has only the in-frame clones, and not every one. The sample shows roughly 1,500,000 clones, roughly 98.5% of them seen only once. About this clone itself: Its antigen is currently unknown.

Memory CD4+ cells were the fraction left after CD45RA+ naive selection. The J gene is TRBJ2-7, the V gene TRBV5-1; D possibly corresponds to TRBD2 (6 bases). Sequencing was done on a sample of naive CD4+ T cells sorted from blood. The subset is: CD45RA+ positively selected. The source of this sequence is a man aged 30 to 45 in good health. The CDR3 DNA reads TGCGCCAGCAGCGGGAGGACCCAAGAGGGGGAGCAGTACTTC. Residues: CASSGRTQEGEQYF. The whole variable domain, remainder taken from reference TRBV5-1 and TRBJ2-7, is KAGVTQTPRYLIKTRGQQVTLSCSPISGHRSVSWYQQTPGQGLQFLFEYFSETQRNKGNFPGRFSGRQFSNSRSEMNVSTLELGDSALYLCASSGRTQEGEQYFGPGTRLTVT.